This is a list of T cell receptor beta chains from one sample in a study of vaccination and CD4 T cells after COVID-19. Each CDR3 protein is one row after TCRdb ran MiXCR on the PCR reads. This sample has about 27,000 distinct CDR3 sequences, with less than 80% found just once. No antigen has been assigned to these receptors. This specimen was CD4+ T cells from blood, cultured in vitro, taken after SARS-CoV-2 vaccination. The receptor source for this set is a human donor who received a COVID-19 vaccine. CDR3s include the opening cysteine and the closing phenylalanine or tryptophan. D genes are given only for firm matches. Rows may omit the clone size; those that give it use once, few, many or a size class.

size | J | D | V | length | CDR3
. | TRBJ1-3 | . | TRBV6-1 | 12 | CASLTGGNTIYF
. | TRBJ2-2 | . | TRBV6-1 | 13 | CASSPSLSGELFF
. | TRBJ1-6 | . | TRBV5-6 | 15 | CASSISGTAYSPLHF
. | TRBJ2-3 | . | TRBV2 | 12 | CASSEGTVKQYF
. | TRBJ1-2 | . | TRBV5-1 | 15 | CASSAAASTNYGYTF
. | TRBJ1-4 | TRBD1 | TRBV5-4 | 14 | CASSQGQGWRKLFF
few | TRBJ1-3 | . | TRBV6-4 | 12 | CALGGSGNTIYF
few | TRBJ2-4 | . | TRBV7-9 | 14 | CASSEVRRKNIQYF
few | TRBJ1-5 | . | TRBV7-2 | 16 | CASSLVVIGLGQPQHF
. | TRBJ1-6 | TRBD1 | TRBV10-3 | 15 | CAISDHDRVFSPLHF
. | TRBJ1-1 | . | TRBV30 | 14 | CAWRGDRRNTEAFF
once | TRBJ1-3 | . | TRBV19 | 14 | CASSGGSSGNTIYF
. | TRBJ1-4 | . | TRBV19 | 14 | CASSISRGNEKLFF
. | TRBJ1-1 | . | TRBV5-1 | 14 | CASSFRGQGTEAFF
. | TRBJ1-2 | . | TRBV6-1 | 14 | CASSDDVRGYGYTF
. | TRBJ2-7 | . | TRBV15 | 15 | CATSRDPGSSYEQYF
once | TRBJ1-2 | TRBD1 | TRBV6-1 | 12 | CASRTGTYGYTF
few | TRBJ2-5 | . | TRBV24-1 | 15 | CATSAGTMIQETQYF
. | TRBJ1-5 | TRBD1 | TRBV30 | 15 | CAWNRGTSLGQPQHF
. | TRBJ2-7 | TRBD2 | TRBV5-1 | 16 | CASSLAGTSGVEEQYF
. | TRBJ1-5 | TRBD1 | TRBV9 | 15 | CASSEKTGRNQPQHF
few | TRBJ2-3 | . | TRBV6-2/TRBV6-3 | 16 | CASSYPARGNTDTQYF
few | TRBJ1-5 | . | TRBV20-1 | 16 | CSASPRGSYSNQPQHF
few | TRBJ1-1 | TRBD1 | TRBV6-1 | 16 | CASSGPGQGLSTEAFF
once | TRBJ1-2 | . | TRBV7-9 | 16 | CASSLTGGGQLYGYTF
once | TRBJ2-7 | TRBD1 | TRBV7-7 | 17 | CASSLGQGALGAYEQYF
. | TRBJ1-2 | TRBD1 | TRBV5-4 | 15 | CASSLYWQGAGGYTF
. | TRBJ2-7 | . | TRBV15 | 12 | CATSRDPLEQYF
. | TRBJ1-2 | TRBD1 | TRBV7-9 | 14 | CASSFTGGAYGYTF
. | TRBJ2-3 | TRBD2 | TRBV7-3 | 15 | CAGSPIGGATDTQYF
few | TRBJ1-2 | . | TRBV7-9 | 13 | CASSLEGDYGYTF
. | TRBJ1-1 | . | TRBV6-5 | 15 | CASSYGDTVNTEAFF
. | TRBJ2-7 | TRBD1 | TRBV6-2/TRBV6-3 | 16 | CASSYPVDRASYEQYF
. | TRBJ1-2 | TRBD1 | TRBV6-5 | 15 | CASSYFETGGYGYTF
few | TRBJ2-5 | TRBD2 | TRBV20-1 | 15 | CSARRNPLAGETQYF
. | TRBJ2-1 | . | TRBV24-1 | 14 | CATSPGQGHNEQFF
. | TRBJ2-7 | TRBD1 | TRBV19 | 13 | CASSLWLGQGHSF
. | TRBJ1-2 | TRBD1 | TRBV19 | 13 | CASSIRTGDGYTF
. | TRBJ2-5 | TRBD2 | TRBV2 | 14 | CASSSGLAEETQYF
once | TRBJ2-7 | . | TRBV7-9 | 14 | CASSSRTVQGEQYF
few | TRBJ1-5 | TRBD1 | TRBV24-1 | 14 | CATRQGAGNQPQHF
few | TRBJ1-6 | . | TRBV20-1 | 16 | CSARVSGVINNSPLHF